Below are 17 T cell receptor beta chains sequenced from a single sample in a study of early T cells in non-severe SARS-CoV-2 infection. In TCRdb, the 5' RACE reads were re-called with MiXCR into one record per CDR3 protein. Of almost 85,000 distinct CDR3 sequences in the sample, 12% were seen once. The material sequenced was whole blood. Source of these receptors: an adult who was a healthcare worker with PCR-confirmed SARS-CoV-2 infection or an uninfected control (not recorded which).

The chain recombines TRBV11-2 with TRBJ2-2, with 10 bases that match TRBD1. With V trimmed by 4 bases and J by 7 bases, 9 bases remained unmatched. Germline V CDR1 and CDR2: SGHAT, FQNNGV. CDR3 length: 16 amino acids. DNA of the CDR3: TGTGCCAGCAGCTCGACAGGGGGCGCGAAAATCGGGGAGCTGTTTTTT. Amino acids: CASSSTGGAKIGELFF.

This clonotype appeared a few times. The chain is built from TRBV7-2 and TRBJ2-1, with 11 bases lining up with TRBD2. The V gene end was trimmed by 5 bases and the J gene end by 4 bases; junction bases not matched to a gene: 10. CDR1 and CDR2 (germline): SGHTA, FQGNSA. The CDR3 totals 17 residues. The CDR3 DNA is TGTGCCAGCAGCATCGACTCGACTAGCGGGACTTACAATGAGCAGTTCTTC. Its translation: CASSIDSTSGTYNEQFF.

The chain carries TRBV20-1 and TRBJ2-5; D is perhaps TRBD1 (6 bases). The CDR3 runs 11 residues. V was clipped by 4 bases and J by 4 bases, with 7 bases between them. CDR1 and CDR2 from the germline V gene are DFQATT and SNEGSKA (reference sequence). The CDR3 sequence is CSATDRETQYF. The CDR3 nucleotides are TGCAGTGCTACGGACAGAGAGACCCAGTACTTC.

V gene TRBV5-1 combines with J gene TRBJ2-7; 7 positions agree with TRBD2. The germline CDR1 and CDR2 sequences are SGHRS and YFSETQ. This CDR3 is 15 amino acids long. V lost 0 bases and J lost 5; bases outside the gene matches: 8. The CDR3 reads CASSLEAGRPHEQYF. The CDR3 nucleotides read TGCGCCAGCAGCTTGGAAGCGGGAAGGCCGCACGAGCAGTACTTC.

This clonotype was seen more than once but under ten times. The V call is TRBV12-3 or TRBV12-4, the J call TRBJ1-1; D is ambiguous. The length of the CDR3 is 11 residues. V lost 3 bases and J 9 bases, leaving 8 bases between the germline ends. The CDR3 here is CASSFSAQAFF. The DNA of the CDR3 is TGTGCCAGCAGTTTCAGCGCCCAAGCTTTCTTT.

The chain links TRBV20-1 to TRBJ2-7, with TRBD2 identical over 7 bases. The germline V gene encodes CDR1 DFQATT and CDR2 SNEGSKA (reference sequence). J lost 1 base, V lost 5 bases, and 11 bases had no gene match. This CDR3 spans 15 amino acids. DNA of the CDR3: TGCAGTGCTCCCGACTCGGCTAGCGGATCCTACGAGCAGTACTTC. Translating it yields CSAPDSASGSYEQYF.

The sample holds many counts of this clonotype. The rearrangement joins TRBV23-1 to TRBJ2-3; D is undetermined. TRBV23-1 is an ORF, with its function uncertain. The CDR3 extends over 14 amino acids. V was trimmed by 0 bases and J by 4 bases, leaving 8 bases between them. The CDR3 sequence: CASSQSIFPDTQYF. The CDR3 DNA is TGCGCCAGCAGTCAATCGATCTTTCCAGATACGCAGTATTTT.

This clonotype was counted only a few times. The chain has TRBV5-5 and TRBJ2-1; the D call may be TRBD1 or TRBD2 (6 bases each). The CDR3 extends over 15 amino acids. Per germline, CDR1 SGHKS and CDR2 YYEKEE (reference sequence). Trimming took off 7 bases at V and 2 bases at J, with 16 bases between the two ends. The CDR3 loop reads CASFGGPTAYNEQFF. DNA of the CDR3: TGTGCCAGCTTTGGGGGGCCAACGGCCTACAATGAGCAGTTCTTC. The full variable domain, in which reference TRBV5-5 and TRBJ2-1 provide the parts outside the CDR3, is DAGVTQSPTHLIKTRGQQVTLRCSPISGHKSVSWYQQVLGQGPQFIFQYYEKEERGRGNFPDRFSARQFPNYSSELNVNALLLGDSALYLCASFGGPTAYNEQFFGPGTRLTVL.

This clonotype has only a few counts. The V call is TRBV9, the J call TRBJ1-1; D is ambiguous. With 2 bases removed from V and 1 base from J, the gap between germline ends came to 9 bases. CDR3 length: 14 residues. Germline V CDR1 and CDR2: SGDLS, YYNGEE. For the CDR3, the DNA is TGTGCCAGCAGCGTTGTAGGAACGAACACTGAAGCTTTCTTT. Protein sequence: CASSVVGTNTEAFF. Complete variable domain (other parts from reference TRBV9 and TRBJ1-1): DSGVTQTPKHLITATGQRVTLRCSPRSGDLSVYWYQQSLDQGLQFLIQYYNGEERAKGNILERFSAQQFPDLHSELNLSSLELGDSALYFCASSVVGTNTEAFFGQGTRLTVV.

J is TRBJ1-1 and V is TRBV11-2; D not certain. CDR1 is SGHAT, CDR2 FQNNGV, per germline. This CDR3 spans 13 amino acids. The V and J ends lost 3 bases and 0 bases respectively, with 5 bases between them. The CDR3 sequence is CASSFLVNTEAFF. CDR3 in DNA: TGTGCCAGCAGCTTCCTTGTGAACACTGAAGCTTTCTTT.

At least ten counts were recorded for this clonotype. The chain employs TRBV29-1 and TRBJ1-1, with D uncertain. Trimming left V 6 bases short and J 3 bases short, with 14 bases between. The length of the CDR3 is 13 residues. The germline V gene encodes CDR1 SQVTM and CDR2 ANQGSEA. CDR3 in DNA: TGCAGCGTCGGAGGATCGCCCGACACTGAAGCTTTCTTT. This encodes CSVGGSPDTEAFF.

Many counts were recorded for this clonotype. The chain recombines TRBV5-1 with TRBJ2-2; D gene unclear. Germline CDR1 and CDR2: SGHRS and YFSETQ. Trimming removed 4 bases from V and 4 bases from J, with 8 bases in between. The CDR3 is 13 amino acids. Written as DNA, the CDR3 is TGCGCCAGCAGCCCTTTGTTCACCGGGGAGCTGTTTTTT. Translated: CASSPLFTGELFF.

This clonotype was recorded a few times. The V and J genes are TRBV4-2 and TRBJ2-7, with 8 nucleotides matching TRBD2. This CDR3 region has 16 residues. The J segment lost 6 bases and the V segment lost 2 bases, leaving 12 bases of the junction unmatched. Per the germline V gene, CDR1 is LGHNA and CDR2 is YNFKEQ. The chain's CDR3 is CASSQPHGGRLSEQYF. The CDR3 DNA sequence: TGTGCCAGCAGCCAACCACATGGCGGGAGGCTTAGCGAGCAGTACTTC.

As for this clonotype: Mismatch with germline at one junction end may stem from a read error. The chain has TRBV18 and TRBJ2-1; D is undetermined. There are 14 residues in the CDR3. Germline V gene sequence: CDR1 KGHSH, CDR2 LQKENI. CDR3 region: CASSPISSFNEQFF. The DNA for the CDR3 is TGTGCCAGCTCACCAATTAGTTCCTTCAATGAGCAGTTCTTC.

In its sample, this clonotype was seen many times. The chain carries TRBV19 and TRBJ1-5; 8 positions agree with TRBD1. V lost 5 bases to trimming and J lost 10 bases; unmatched junction nucleotides: 10. The CDR3 runs 14 residues. From germline, CDR1 is LNHDA and CDR2 SQIVND (reference sequence). The CDR3 nucleotides read TGTGCCAGTAGTCGCCCCGGACAGGGAGGACCCCAGCATTTT. It encodes CASSRPGQGGPQHF.

The rearrangement joins TRBV5-1 to TRBJ1-1; D is undetermined. Germline values: CDR1 SGHRS, CDR2 YFSETQ. The CDR3 runs to 11 residues. Trimming removed 7 bases at V and 3 bases at J, with 7 bases between. In DNA, the CDR3 is TGCGCCAGCTTCGGGGACACTGAAGCTTTCTTT. Amino acids: CASFGDTEAFF.

The sample holds many counts of this clonotype. V and J are TRBV12-3 or TRBV12-4 and TRBJ2-3; D gene ambiguous. V was pared by 11 bases and J by 1 base, with 10 bases between. CDR3 length equals 12 residues. CDR3 residues: CAGARGTDTQYF. CDR3 DNA: TGTGCCGGAGCCCGGGGCACAGATACGCAGTATTTT.